This T cell receptor (beta chain) was found in a study of cytomegalovirus exposure and HLA in healthy donors. Whole-study context: Assignment to the Caucasian-associated ancestry cluster applied to approximately 80% of the 350 to 500 genotyped donors. General study points: What was likely a sequencing artifact was a cluster of highly shared sequence variants. A later analysis found TCR association rates differed by HLA locus, highest for DRB1 and lowest for HLA-C.

PCR used 60 Vbeta primers and 13 Jbeta primers. The method was immunoSEQ multiplex PCR; TCRdb's version includes in-frame clones alone and lacks a portion of them. The top ten hold 6% to 8.5% of the sample, which has roughly 150,000 clones, roughly 70% seen once. The table lists this clone with many counts. Its antigen is still unknown. Germline trimming cut 5 bases from V and 3 bases from J; bases unmatched to any gene: 5. From germline, CDR1 is SGHVS and CDR2 FQNEAQ. This CDR3 has 15 amino acids. Sequenced: PBMCs. This clonotype was sampled from a man aged 30 to 45 in good health and CMV-seronegative. The chain couples TRBV7-8 to TRBJ1-4; TRBD1 aligns across 8 bases. CDR3 DNA sequence: TGTGCCAGCAGCCACCAGGGGGCTGCTAATGAAAAACTGTTTTTT. Protein: CASSHQGAANEKLFF.